This T cell receptor (beta chain) emerged from a study of blood T cell repertoires in COVID-19. As for the study in general: The United States, Italy and Spain provided the acute and convalescent COVID-19 samples. T cells, B-cell-depleted T cells, or PBMCs provided the cDNA or gDNA that served as material.

This clone was seen a single time. In the original workflow: How many nucleated cells were present was estimated from reference gene primer amplification. Method: immunoSEQ multiplex PCR; TCRdb's copy keeps in-frame clones and lacks some. V, J and clone size are taken as reported in that table, and D and trimming were inferred from the DNA itself. The sample shows roughly 230,000 clones, about 90% of them seen only once. V lost 5 bases, J lost 0 bases, and 3 bases stayed unmatched. This CDR3 comprises 14 residues. Germline lookup yields CDR1 MNHEY and CDR2 SVGAGI. This TCR came from a man younger than 40 with COVID-19, enrolled during active disease. The sample consisted of peripheral blood. V is TRBV6-5 and J is TRBJ1-1; TRBD1 matches 7 bases. The CDR3 DNA follows: TGTGCCAGCAGTCACAGGGGTATGAACACTGAAGCTTTCTTT. Residues: CASSHRGMNTEAFF.